This T cell receptor (beta chain) was sequenced for a study of T cell responses to AZD1222 COVID-19 vaccine. For the study at large: Second doses at about 4 or about 12 weeks were pooled.

Using immunoSEQ multiplex PCR, the repertoire was profiled, and TCRdb retains in-frame clones only, with some absent. The sample lists 60,000 to 75,000 clones; 70% to 90% were seen once. On this clone: The antigen is unknown.

Germline trimming cut 6 bases from V and 10 bases from J; bases unmatched to any gene: 6. The CDR3 totals 13 residues. Study outcomes and limitations: Increased Spike-specific TCR breadth and depth were observed after two AZD1222 doses.

The specimen comprised peripheral blood, sampled on day 0 of AZD1222 vaccination. The receptor was isolated from an adult in good health. V gene TRBV12-3 or TRBV12-4 combines with J gene TRBJ1-5; TRBD1 matches at 10 bases. CDR3 DNA: TGTGCCAGCAGGGGCGACAGGGGGCATCCCCAGCATTTT. This gives the protein CASRGDRGHPQHF.